This T cell receptor beta chain was recovered during a study of T cell responses to AZD1222 COVID-19 vaccine. Trimming removed 0 bases from V and 5 bases from J; junction bases left unmatched: 5. In germline, CDR1 is SGDLS, CDR2 YYNGEE. This CDR3 is built from 15 residues. Repertoires were generated with immunoSEQ multiplex PCR, while TCRdb's copy carries only in-frame clones and drops some. The data show over 200,000 clones, around 94% seen once. The count of this clone is one. Its antigen is currently unknown. Whole-study findings and limits: Most donors were white British and more were female, and clonal diversity was possibly underestimated. Regions 160-218 and 743-854 held dominance among vaccine-associated CD4 TCRs, which spanned spike. Breadth and depth of Spike-specific TCRs rose after two AZD1222 doses.

The rearrangement joins TRBV9 to TRBJ2-7; 10 nucleotides line up with TRBD2. The TCR sequence derives from an adult who received the MenACWY meningococcal vaccine as a control. Source: peripheral blood, taken 28 days after the second dose of the MenACWY control vaccine. The CDR3 loop is CASSVEPAGGDEQYF. The CDR3 DNA sequence: TGTGCCAGCAGCGTAGAGCCAGCGGGGGGGGACGAGCAGTACTTC.